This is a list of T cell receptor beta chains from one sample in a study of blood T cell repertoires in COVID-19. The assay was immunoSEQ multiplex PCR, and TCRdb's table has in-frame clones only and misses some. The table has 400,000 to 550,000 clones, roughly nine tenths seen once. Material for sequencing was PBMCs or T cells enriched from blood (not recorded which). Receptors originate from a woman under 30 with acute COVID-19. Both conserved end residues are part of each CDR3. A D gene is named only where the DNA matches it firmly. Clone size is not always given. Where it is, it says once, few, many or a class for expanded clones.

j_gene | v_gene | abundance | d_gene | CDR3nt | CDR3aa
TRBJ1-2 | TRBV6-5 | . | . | TGTGCCAGCAGTTATATTGGGGCCGGTAACTATGGCTACACCTTC | CASSYIGAGNYGYTF
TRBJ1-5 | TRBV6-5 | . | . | TGTGCCAGCAGGGGTCAGGGAAGTGGTTATCAGCCCCAGCATTTT | CASRGQGSGYQPQHF
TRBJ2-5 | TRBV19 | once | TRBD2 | TGTGCCAGTAGTATAGATCGGCTAGCGGGGGGCCAAGAGACCCAGTACTTC | CASSIDRLAGGQETQYF
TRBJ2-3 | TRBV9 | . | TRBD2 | TGTGCCAGCAGCTCGACTAGCGGGGAGGTAGATACGCAGTATTTT | CASSSTSGEVDTQYF
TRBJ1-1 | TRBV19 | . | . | TGTGCCAGTAGTATCGGACTTTGGAACACTGAAGCTTTCTTT | CASSIGLWNTEAFF
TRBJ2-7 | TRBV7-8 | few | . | TGTGCCAGCAGCCGTAAGCCCCTACCTAGGGAGCAGTACTTC | CASSRKPLPREQYF
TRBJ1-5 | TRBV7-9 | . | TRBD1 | TGTGCCAGCAGCGCACAGGGGGGAAATCAGCCCCAGCATTTT | CASSAQGGNQPQHF
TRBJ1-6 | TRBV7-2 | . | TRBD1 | TGTGCCAGCAGCTTAGGGGACAGGGGAGGATCACCCCTCCACTTT | CASSLGDRGGSPLHF
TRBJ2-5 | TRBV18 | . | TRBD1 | TGTGCCAGCTCACCGGTACAGGGGGCGCGAGAGACCCAGTACTTC | CASSPVQGARETQYF
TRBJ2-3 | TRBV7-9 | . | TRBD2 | TGTGCCAGCAGCTTCTTAGCGGGGGGCACAGATACGCAGTATTTT | CASSFLAGGTDTQYF
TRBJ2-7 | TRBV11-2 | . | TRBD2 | TGTGCCAGCAGCTTAGATAAAACCAGCGGGGCCTACGAGCAGTACTTC | CASSLDKTSGAYEQYF
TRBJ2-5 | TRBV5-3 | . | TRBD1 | TGTGCCAGAAGCAGGGGACAGGGAATTGTTTTAGAGACCCAGTACTTC | CARSRGQGIVLETQYF
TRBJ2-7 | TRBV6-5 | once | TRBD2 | TGTGCCAGCAGTTACTCGACTAGCGGGGGCAACGAGCAGTACTTC | CASSYSTSGGNEQYF
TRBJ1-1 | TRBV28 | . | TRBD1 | TGTGCCAGCATGGACAGGCCGGTGGCTGAAGCTTTCTTT | CASMDRPVAEAFF
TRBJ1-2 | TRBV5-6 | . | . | TGTGCCAGCAGCTTGGTACAGGGAAGGGCCCATGACTATGGCTACACCTTC | CASSLVQGRAHDYGYTF
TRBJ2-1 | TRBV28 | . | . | TGTGCCAGCAGTGCTGTTACTAGCATCTCCTACAATGAGCAGTTCTTC | CASSAVTSISYNEQFF
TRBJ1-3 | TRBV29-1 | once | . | TGCAGCGTTGCCCAATTTTCAGGGGCCGGCTCTGGAAACACCATATATTTT | CSVAQFSGAGSGNTIYF
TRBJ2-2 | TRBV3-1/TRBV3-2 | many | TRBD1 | TGTGCCAGCAGCCCGGGACAGAAGAACACCGGGGAGCTGTTTTTT | CASSPGQKNTGELFF
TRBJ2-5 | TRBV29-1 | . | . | TGCAGCGTTGAAAAGGGGGAGGAGACCCAGTACTTC | CSVEKGEETQYF
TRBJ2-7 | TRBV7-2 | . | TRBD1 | TGTGCCAGCAGCTTGACCTGGGACAGAGCCTACGAGCAGTACTTC | CASSLTWDRAYEQYF
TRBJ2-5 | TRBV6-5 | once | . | TGTGCCAGCAGTTACCAGGAAGAGACCCAGTACTTC | CASSYQEETQYF
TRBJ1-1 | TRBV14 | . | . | TGTGCCAGCAGCCCCTCTCGGGGTACGAACACTGAAGCTTTCTTT | CASSPSRGTNTEAFF
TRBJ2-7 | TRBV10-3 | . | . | TGTGCCATCAGTGAAGCGGGCTACGAGCAGTACTTC | CAISEAGYEQYF
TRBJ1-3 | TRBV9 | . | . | TGTGCCAGCAGCGCCCAGGGCCCGGGAAACACCATATATTTT | CASSAQGPGNTIYF
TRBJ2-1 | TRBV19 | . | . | TGTGCCAGTTCCGCCCCACGGAGCTCCTACAATGAGCAGTTCTTC | CASSAPRSSYNEQFF
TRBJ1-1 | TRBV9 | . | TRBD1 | TGTGCCAGCAGCGTCGACGGGACAGGGAGCCCTGAAGCTTTCTTT | CASSVDGTGSPEAFF